These 11 T cell receptor beta chains came from one sample sequenced in a study of blood T cell repertoires in COVID-19. The data were produced by immunoSEQ multiplex PCR, yet TCRdb's version contains in-frame clones alone and is incomplete. The sample lists 50,000 or so clones, more than 75% seen once, with 6.5% in the top ten. Material: peripheral blood. Every receptor here comes from a man aged 50-60 years with active COVID-19.

This clone appeared a single time. The rearrangement links TRBV7-2 to TRBJ1-1; D call uncertain. The V gene's germline CDR1 is SGHTA and CDR2 FQGNSA. CDR3 length equals 13 residues. V was shortened by 2 bases and J by 2 bases, with 6 bases between the two germline ends. The CDR3 spells CASSLQANTEAFF. Written as DNA, the CDR3 is TGTGCCAGCAGCTTACAGGCCAACACTGAAGCTTTCTTT.

The chain couples TRBV7-6 to TRBJ2-1; 9 positions agree with TRBD1. The CDR3 is 15 amino acids. Trimming removed 8 bases from V and 6 bases from J; junction bases left unmatched: 11. CDR1 is SGHVS, CDR2 FNYEAQ, per germline. This CDR3 is CASAPTGGAINEQFF. Written as DNA, the CDR3 is TGTGCCAGCGCCCCCACAGGGGGCGCTATCAATGAGCAGTTCTTC.

V and J are TRBV6-1 and TRBJ2-1; 8 bases agree with TRBD2. The V segment lost 1 base and the J segment 9 bases; nucleotides outside the gene matches: 8. The CDR3 has 15 amino acids. Germline lookup yields CDR1 MNHNS and CDR2 SASEGT. The CDR3 nucleotides read TGTGCCAGCAGTGAAGGTTATCGGGAGGGCGGTGAGCAGTTCTTC. Residues: CASSEGYREGGEQFF.

The rearrangement uses TRBV4-2 and TRBJ2-2; D is possibly TRBD1 (7 bases). Trimming shortened V by 4 bases and J by 3 bases, and 30 bases separated the two germline ends. The V gene's germline CDR1 is LGHNA and CDR2 YNFKEQ. This CDR3 comprises 21 residues. The CDR3 DNA follows: TGTGCCAGCAGCCCGCGGGACAGCTCGGGCAGTTTGGGAAGGGACACCGGGGAGCTGTTTTTT. It codes for CASSPRDSSGSLGRDTGELFF.

The chain carries TRBV11-2 and TRBJ2-7; 9 nucleotides align to TRBD1. The CDR3 extends over 15 amino acids. Losses at the gene ends were 5 bases for V and 4 bases for J; bases not matched to a gene: 9. CDR1 is SGHAT and CDR2 is FQNNGV in the germline V gene. The CDR3 DNA is TGTGCCAGCAGCGTAAGACAGGGGGGACAGTACGAGCAGTACTTC. It codes for CASSVRQGGQYEQYF.

The chain employs TRBV30 and TRBJ2-7; 14 nucleotides agree with TRBD2. Germline trimming cut 1 base from V and 6 bases from J; bases unmatched to any gene: 5. CDR1 GTSNPN and CDR2 SVGIG come from the germline V gene (reference sequence). The CDR3 extends over 15 amino acids. The DNA of the CDR3 is TGTGCCTGGAGTGAACAAGGACTAGCGGGAGGCGAGCAGTACTTC. Translating gives CAWSEQGLAGGEQYF.

V gene TRBV10-1 combines with J gene TRBJ2-2; a weak D match, TRBD2 (6 bases). V was cut by 2 bases and J by 1 base, with 8 bases left in between. Germline CDR1 reads WNHNN; CDR2 reads SYGVQD (reference sequence). This CDR3 is built from 15 residues. The CDR3 loop reads CASSEGGENTGELFF. The DNA of the CDR3 is TGCGCCAGCAGTGAGGGCGGGGAGAACACCGGGGAGCTGTTTTTT.

This clone was recorded once. The chain combines TRBV6-6 with TRBJ1-4; 9 bases align to TRBD1. Germline values: CDR1 MNHNY, CDR2 SVGAGI (reference sequence). The V gene end was trimmed by 3 bases and the J gene end by 5 bases; junction bases not matched to a gene: 7. The CDR3 spans 16 residues. This CDR3 is CASSYIQGASNEKLFF. CDR3 sequence (DNA): TGTGCCAGCAGTTATATACAGGGGGCAAGCAATGAAAAACTGTTTTTT.

V gene TRBV7-9 combines with J gene TRBJ2-1; tentatively, D is TRBD1 (6 bases). The V and J ends lost 5 bases and 9 bases respectively, with 11 bases between them. CDR1 is SEHNR and CDR2 is FQNEAQ in the germline V gene (reference sequence). This CDR3 has 12 amino acids. The CDR3 here is CASSLDSFEQFF. The CDR3 DNA sequence: TGTGCCAGCAGCCTGGACAGTTTTGAGCAGTTCTTC.

The V gene is TRBV5-8, the J gene TRBJ2-2, with D possibly matching TRBD2 (6 bases). Trimming removed 6 bases from V and 8 bases from J, with 20 bases in between. The CDR3 length is 15 residues. Germline V gene lookup returns CDR1 SGHTS and CDR2 YDEGEE. The CDR3 coding sequence is TGTGCCAGCACCCTACATGCCGGGACTTCAGGGGAGCTGTTTTTT. Its protein product is CASTLHAGTSGELFF.

The chain recombines TRBV9 with TRBJ1-4; unclear D gene. The CDR3 runs to 15 residues. Germline CDR1 SGDLS, CDR2 YYNGEE. The ends were cut back, 0 bases at V and 7 bases at J, with 13 bases in the middle. The CDR3 region is CASSVEDSRAEKLFF. In nucleotides, the CDR3 is TGTGCCAGCAGCGTAGAGGACTCGAGGGCTGAAAAACTGTTTTTT.